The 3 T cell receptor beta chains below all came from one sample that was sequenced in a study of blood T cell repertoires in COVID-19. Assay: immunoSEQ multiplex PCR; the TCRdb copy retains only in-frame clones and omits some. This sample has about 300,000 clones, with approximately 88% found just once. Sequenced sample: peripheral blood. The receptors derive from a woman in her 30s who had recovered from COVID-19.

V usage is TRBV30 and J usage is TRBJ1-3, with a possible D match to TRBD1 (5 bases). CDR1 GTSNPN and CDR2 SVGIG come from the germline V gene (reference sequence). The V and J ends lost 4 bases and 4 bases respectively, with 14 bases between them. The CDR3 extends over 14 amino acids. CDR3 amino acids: CAWIGAPAGNTIYF. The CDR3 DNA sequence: TGTGCCTGGATTGGGGCGCCGGCAGGAAACACCATATATTTT.

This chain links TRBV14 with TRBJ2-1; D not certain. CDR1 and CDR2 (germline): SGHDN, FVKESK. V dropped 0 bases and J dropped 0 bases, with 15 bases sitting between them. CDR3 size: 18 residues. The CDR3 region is CASSQDYRHSSSYNEQFF. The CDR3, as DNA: TGTGCCAGCAGCCAAGATTACCGACATTCCAGCTCCTACAATGAGCAGTTCTTC.

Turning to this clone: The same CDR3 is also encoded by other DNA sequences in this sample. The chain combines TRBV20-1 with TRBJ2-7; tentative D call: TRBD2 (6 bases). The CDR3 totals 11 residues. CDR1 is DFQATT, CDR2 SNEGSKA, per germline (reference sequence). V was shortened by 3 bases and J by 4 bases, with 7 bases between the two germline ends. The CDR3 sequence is CSASGGYEQYF. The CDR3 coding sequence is TGCAGTGCTAGCGGGGGTTACGAGCAGTACTTC.